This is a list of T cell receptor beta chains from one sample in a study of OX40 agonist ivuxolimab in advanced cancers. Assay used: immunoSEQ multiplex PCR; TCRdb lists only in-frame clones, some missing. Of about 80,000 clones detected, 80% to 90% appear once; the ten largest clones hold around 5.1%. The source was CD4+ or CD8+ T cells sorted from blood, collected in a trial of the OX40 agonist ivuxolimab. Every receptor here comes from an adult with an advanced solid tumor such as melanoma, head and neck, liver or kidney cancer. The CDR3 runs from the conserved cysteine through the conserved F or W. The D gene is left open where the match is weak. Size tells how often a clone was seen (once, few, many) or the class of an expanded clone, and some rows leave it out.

CASSPLEDTEAFF	TGTGCCAGCTCACCATTAGAGGACACTGAAGCTTTCTTT	NA	NA	TRBV18	TRBJ1-1
CASSIGQGRGTDTQYF	TGTGCCAGTAGTATAGGGCAGGGTCGGGGCACAGATACGCAGTATTTT	NA	NA	TRBV19	TRBJ2-3
CASSQDRQGVREQYF	TGCGCCAGCAGCCAAGATCGACAGGGGGTACGCGAGCAGTACTTC	TRBD1	few	TRBV4-1	TRBJ2-7
CASSPTETNTGELFF	TGTGCCAGCTCACCGACCGAAACGAACACCGGGGAGCTGTTTTTT	NA	NA	TRBV18	TRBJ2-2
CASRPGQGGLLAYNEQFF	TGTGCCAGCCGCCCGGGACAGGGAGGTTTGTTAGCCTACAATGAGCAGTTCTTC	TRBD1	NA	TRBV7-9	TRBJ2-1
CASSIERVMNTEAFF	TGTGCCAGTAGTATAGAGAGGGTCATGAACACTGAAGCTTTCTTT	NA	NA	TRBV19	TRBJ1-1
CATSRPPGQRNEKLFF	TGTGCCACCAGCAGGCCTCCGGGACAGCGTAATGAAAAACTGTTTTTT	TRBD1	few	TRBV15	TRBJ1-4
CASSVEGDSGELFF	TGTGCCAGCAGCGTAGAAGGGGATTCCGGGGAGCTGTTTTTT	NA	NA	TRBV9	TRBJ2-2
CASSVGSGGYTF	TGTGCCAGCAGCGTAGGGTCTGGGGGCTACACCTTC	NA	NA	TRBV9	TRBJ1-2
CASSSTGASDEKLFF	TGTGCCAGCAGTAGTACGGGGGCGTCGGATGAAAAACTGTTTTTT	NA	NA	TRBV2	TRBJ1-4
CATSRVAGMNTEAFF	TGTGCCACCAGCAGAGTCGCGGGGATGAACACTGAAGCTTTCTTT	NA	once	TRBV15	TRBJ1-1
CASSQDPSSGNTIYF	TGCGCCAGCAGCCAAGACCCGAGCTCTGGAAACACCATATATTTT	NA	NA	TRBV4-3	TRBJ1-3
CASSSVYWGASYEQYF	TGTGCCAGCAGCTCGGTTTATTGGGGCGCTTCCTACGAGCAGTACTTC	NA	NA	TRBV27	TRBJ2-7
CASSPGQLNTEAFF	TGTGCCAGCTCACCAGGACAGCTGAACACTGAAGCTTTCTTT	NA	NA	TRBV18	TRBJ1-1
CSVEGLAGGVSYNEQFF	TGCAGCGTTGAAGGACTAGCGGGAGGGGTGTCCTACAATGAGCAGTTCTTC	TRBD2	NA	TRBV29-1	TRBJ2-1
CSGGDYWNEQFF	TGCAGCGGGGGGGACTACTGGAATGAGCAGTTCTTC	TRBD2	NA	TRBV29-1	TRBJ2-1
CASSLDYNNEQFF	TGTGCCAGCAGCTTGGACTACAACAATGAGCAGTTCTTC	NA	NA	TRBV11-2	TRBJ2-1
CASSLERTYEQYF	TGTGCCAGCAGCTTAGAACGCACCTACGAGCAGTACTTC	NA	NA	TRBV7-2	TRBJ2-7
CASTLGTGQGEKYGYTF	TGTGCCAGCACCCTAGGGACGGGACAGGGGGAGAAGTATGGCTACACCTTC	TRBD1	NA	TRBV7-2	TRBJ1-2
CASSSRTVTNTGELFF	TGTGCCAGCAGCTCTCGGACCGTGACGAACACCGGGGAGCTGTTTTTT	NA	NA	TRBV11-2	TRBJ2-2
CASSSTERTGELFF	TGCGCCAGCAGCTCTACCGAGAGGACCGGGGAGCTGTTTTTT	NA	once	TRBV4-1	TRBJ2-2
CASSKGQGSEQFF	TGCGCCAGCAGCAAGGGACAGGGGAGTGAGCAGTTCTTC	TRBD1	NA	TRBV5-1	TRBJ2-1
CASSLNGESSGNTIYF	TGTGCCAGCAGCTTAAACGGGGAAAGTTCTGGAAACACCATATATTTT	NA	NA	TRBV7-3	TRBJ1-3
CASSYSVSSSYEQYF	TGTGCCAGCAGTTACTCTGTATCTAGCTCCTACGAGCAGTACTTC	NA	NA	TRBV6-6	TRBJ2-7
CASSRDYGYTQYF	TGTGCCAGCAGCCGGGACTACGGCTATACGCAGTATTTT	TRBD2	NA	TRBV6-4	TRBJ2-3
CASSVGGAANTGELFF	TGTGCCAGCAGCGTAGGTGGGGCCGCGAACACCGGGGAGCTGTTTTTT	NA	few	TRBV9	TRBJ2-2
CASSPQGVDTGELFF	TGTGCCAGCAGCCCGCAGGGGGTCGACACCGGGGAGCTGTTTTTT	TRBD1	NA	TRBV9	TRBJ2-2
CASSLGQDTEAFF	TGCGCCAGCAGCTTGGGTCAGGACACTGAAGCTTTCTTT	NA	NA	TRBV5-1	TRBJ1-1
CASSWGLAGGGGYEQYF	TGTGCCAGCAGTTGGGGGCTAGCGGGAGGGGGGGGCTACGAGCAGTACTTC	TRBD2	NA	TRBV4-2	TRBJ2-7
CASSPGAGSYYNEQFF	TGTGCCAGCAGCCCGGGAGCAGGGTCGTACTACAATGAGCAGTTCTTC	NA	NA	TRBV27	TRBJ2-1
CASSRINSGQETQYF	TGTGCCAGCAGCCGAATAAATAGCGGCCAAGAGACCCAGTACTTC	NA	NA	TRBV7-9	TRBJ2-5
CASSDSSLRGGVWSLDQPQHF	TGTGCCAGCAGTGATAGTTCCCTTCGGGGGGGCGTATGGAGTTTGGATCAGCCCCAGCATTTT	NA	NA	TRBV2	TRBJ1-5
CASSLPSSYNEQFF	TGCGCCAGCAGCTTACCGAGCTCCTACAATGAGCAGTTCTTC	NA	NA	TRBV5-1	TRBJ2-1
CASSGAPAQFF	TGTGCCAGCAGTGGGGCGCCAGCCCAGTTCTTC	NA	once	TRBV6-8	TRBJ2-1
CASSLAGTNYGYTF	TGCGCCAGCAGCTTGGCCGGCACCAACTATGGCTACACCTTC	NA	NA	TRBV5-1	TRBJ1-2
CSVEDRETQETQYF	TGCAGCGTTGAAGATCGAGAGACCCAGGAGACCCAGTACTTC	NA	NA	TRBV29-1	TRBJ2-5
CASSLVVAVSTDTQYF	TGTGCCAGCAGCTTAGTGGTAGCCGTTAGCACAGATACGCAGTATTTT	NA	NA	TRBV7-9	TRBJ2-3
CASKDRGVDTQYF	TGTGCCAGTAAGGACAGGGGTGTGGATACGCAGTATTTT	TRBD1	NA	TRBV19	TRBJ2-3
CASSLTLQEWNTEAFF	TGTGCCAGCAGTTTAACCCTACAGGAGTGGAACACTGAAGCTTTCTTT	NA	NA	TRBV27	TRBJ1-1
CASSPKGMDEQFF	TGTGCCAGCAGCCCCAAGGGGATGGATGAGCAGTTCTTC	NA	NA	TRBV7-3	TRBJ2-1
CASSSDGGHEQFF	TGTGCCAGCAGCTCCGACGGGGGGCATGAGCAGTTCTTC	NA	once	TRBV7-2	TRBJ2-1
CASSETSNEQFF	TGTGCCAGCAGTGAGACTAGCAATGAGCAGTTCTTC	NA	NA	TRBV7-9	TRBJ2-1
CASTPFGGRVGEQYF	TGTGCCAGCACTCCCTTTGGCGGGAGAGTGGGGGAGCAGTACTTC	TRBD2	NA	TRBV27	TRBJ2-7
CASSRRTEAFF	TGTGCCAGCAGCCGCAGGACTGAAGCTTTCTTT	NA	NA	TRBV11-2	TRBJ1-1
CASSPLRERPGELFF	TGTGCCAGCAGCCCGTTAAGGGAGAGGCCCGGGGAGCTGTTTTTT	NA	NA	TRBV7-9	TRBJ2-2
CASSYGNNEQFF	TGTGCCAGCAGTTACGGAAACAATGAGCAGTTCTTC	NA	NA	TRBV6-5	TRBJ2-1
CASSSPTDFEQYF	TGTGCCAGCAGCTCACCGACGGACTTCGAGCAGTACTTC	NA	NA	TRBV7-9	TRBJ2-7
CASSSSPGPDTQYF	TGCGCCAGCAGCTCTAGTCCTGGTCCAGATACGCAGTATTTT	NA	NA	TRBV5-1	TRBJ2-3
CASSLLAGGGEQYF	TGTGCCAGCAGCCTCCTAGCGGGAGGAGGGGAGCAGTACTTC	TRBD2	NA	TRBV6-5	TRBJ2-7
CASSDPGQGGYEQYF	TGTGCCAGCAGCGATCCGGGACAGGGGGGCTACGAGCAGTACTTC	TRBD1	NA	TRBV5-4	TRBJ2-7
CASSWSTRDHQPQHF	TGTGCCAGCAGCTGGTCGACGAGGGACCATCAGCCCCAGCATTTT	NA	NA	TRBV4-2	TRBJ1-5
CASSLRRTGTEAFF	TGTGCCAGCAGCTTAAGACGTACAGGCACTGAAGCTTTCTTT	NA	NA	TRBV7-3	TRBJ1-1
CASSPFGSLVTQYF	TGTGCCAGCAGTCCTTTCGGCAGTTTGGTTACGCAGTATTTT	NA	NA	TRBV28	TRBJ2-3